The clone carrying this T cell receptor beta chain was counted a single time. This sample is part of a study of blood T cell repertoires in COVID-19. Across the study: COVID-19 samples from acute and convalescent phases originated in the United States, Italy and Spain. In each case, the material was cDNA or gDNA derived from T cells, B-cell-depleted T cells, or PBMCs.

Seattle's enrolled individuals joined amid active infection and were then monitored longitudinally. Germline V gene sequence: CDR1 SGHDT, CDR2 YYEEEE. This CDR3 is built from 15 residues. V shed 10 bases, J shed 2 bases, and the junction held 11 bases outside the gene matches. As processed by the authors: Amplification from reference gene primers served as the basis for estimated nucleated cell counts. Profiling relied on immunoSEQ multiplex PCR, and the TCRdb table lists in-frame clones only, not all of them. V and J calls and clone size come straight from that table; D and trimming were deduced from the DNA. The sample lists a few hundred thousand clones; 70% to 90% were seen once.

The clonotype originates from a woman aged 25 to 39 with COVID-19, enrolled during active disease. Sequences were obtained from peripheral blood. The genes are TRBV5-6 and TRBJ2-2, with 7 bases aligning to TRBD2. The DNA of the CDR3 is TGTGCCTTCAAGGGCAGCGGGACTAACACCGGGGAGCTGTTTTTT. Residues: CAFKGSGTNTGELFF.